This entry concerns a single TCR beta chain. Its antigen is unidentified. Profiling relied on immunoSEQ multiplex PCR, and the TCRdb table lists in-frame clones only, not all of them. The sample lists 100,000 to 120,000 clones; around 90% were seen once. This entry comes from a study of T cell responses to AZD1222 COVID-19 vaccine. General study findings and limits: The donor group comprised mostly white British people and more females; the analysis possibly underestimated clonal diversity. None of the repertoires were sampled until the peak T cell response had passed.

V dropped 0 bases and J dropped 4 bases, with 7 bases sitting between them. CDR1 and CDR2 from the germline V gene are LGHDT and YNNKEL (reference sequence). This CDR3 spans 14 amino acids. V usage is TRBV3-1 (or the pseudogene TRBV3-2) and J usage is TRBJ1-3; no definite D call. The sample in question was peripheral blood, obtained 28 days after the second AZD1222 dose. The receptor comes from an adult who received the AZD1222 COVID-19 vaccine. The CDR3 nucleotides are TGTGCCAGCAGCCAAGACCTCTCGGGAAACACCATATATTTT. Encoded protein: CASSQDLSGNTIYF.